This TCR beta chain was sequenced during a study of blood T cell repertoires in COVID-19. Study background: Donors in the United States, Italy and Spain gave samples during acute or convalescent COVID-19.

Germline loops: CDR1 SGHNT, CDR2 YYREEE (reference sequence). The V end lost 0 bases, the J end lost 1 base, and 3 bases lay between the germline ends. The CDR3 is 13 amino acids. In the study's own analysis: Quantification of nucleated cells was approximated via reference gene primer amplification. Repertoires were generated with immunoSEQ multiplex PCR, while TCRdb's copy carries only in-frame clones and drops some. From that table come the V and J calls and clone size; the DNA was used to work out D and trimming. The data show approximately 250,000 clones, around 90% seen once. The chain recombines TRBV5-4 with TRBJ2-3; D is ambiguous. The material sequenced was peripheral blood. This clonotype was sampled from a man aged 30-40 years with COVID-19, enrolled during active disease. The CDR3 bases are TGTGCCAGCAGCTTGGCGGGCACAGATACGCAGTATTTT. This sequence encodes CASSLAGTDTQYF.